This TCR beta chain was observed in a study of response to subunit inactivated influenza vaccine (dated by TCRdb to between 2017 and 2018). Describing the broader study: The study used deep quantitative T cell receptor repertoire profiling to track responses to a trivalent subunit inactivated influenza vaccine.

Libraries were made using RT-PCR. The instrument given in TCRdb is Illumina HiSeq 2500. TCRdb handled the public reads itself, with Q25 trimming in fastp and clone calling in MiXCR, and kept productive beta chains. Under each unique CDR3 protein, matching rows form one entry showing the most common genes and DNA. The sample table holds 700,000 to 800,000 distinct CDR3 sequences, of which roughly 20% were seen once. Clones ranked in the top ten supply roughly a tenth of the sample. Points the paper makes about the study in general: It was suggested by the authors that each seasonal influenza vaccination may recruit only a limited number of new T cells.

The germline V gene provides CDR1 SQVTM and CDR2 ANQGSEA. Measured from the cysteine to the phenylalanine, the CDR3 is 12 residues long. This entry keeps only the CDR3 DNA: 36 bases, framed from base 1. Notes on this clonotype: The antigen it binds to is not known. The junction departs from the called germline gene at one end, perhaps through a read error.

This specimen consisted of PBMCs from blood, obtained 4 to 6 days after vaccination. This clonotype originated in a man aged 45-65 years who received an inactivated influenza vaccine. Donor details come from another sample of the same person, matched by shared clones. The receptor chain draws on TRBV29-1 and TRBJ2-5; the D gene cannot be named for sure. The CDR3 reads CSVDGRQDTQYF. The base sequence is TGCAGCGTGGACGGACGACAAGATACCCAGTACTTC. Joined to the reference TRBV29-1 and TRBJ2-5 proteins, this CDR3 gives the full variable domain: SAVISQKPSRDICQRGTSLTIQCQVDSQVTMMFWYRQQPGQSLTLIATANQGSEATYESGFVIDKFPISRPNLTFSTLTVSNMSPEDSSIYLCSVDGRQDTQYFGPGTRLLVL.